Following are 3 T cell receptor beta chains from one sample sequenced in a study of T cell clonotyping in hematopoietic cell transplantation. Measured with immunoSEQ multiplex PCR; TCRdb has only the in-frame clones, and not every one. The data show approximately 46,000 clones, under 90% seen once. The time point here: recipient sample about 28 days before transplant, after cytoreduction. Sample: peripheral blood mononuclear cells, taken before stem cell transplant. The receptors originated from a man between 60 and 70 years old with biphenotypic leukemia. Some clones in this sample may be carry-over from other donors' samples.

The genes are TRBV19 and TRBJ2-1; a weak D match, TRBD1 (5 bases). Germline V lookup: CDR1 LNHDA, CDR2 SQIVND (reference sequence). The CDR3 consists of 13 residues. V gave up 3 bases and J gave up 3 bases, with 6 bases separating them. The CDR3 DNA reads as TGTGCCAGTAGTATCCAGGGCTACAATGAGCAGTTCTTC. It is translated as CASSIQGYNEQFF.

This clone has a single count. This sequence joins TRBV12-5 and TRBJ1-1; TRBD1 is a possible D gene (5 bases). Germline CDR1 LGHNT, CDR2 FRNRAP. This CDR3 is built from 12 residues. Between the trimmed V and J ends, which lost 6 bases and 8 bases, there was a span of 13 bases. The CDR3 region has the DNA TGTGCTAGTGGCCGTGGATGGGGGGAAGCTTTCTTT. Residues: CASGRGWGEAFF.

This chain joins TRBV28 and TRBJ1-1; the D is unclear. Trimming shortened V by 10 bases and J by 1 base, and 13 bases separated the two germline ends. CDR1 is MDHEN, CDR2 SYDVKM, per germline. CDR3 length equals 13 residues. CDR3 protein: CATRNRGNTEAFF. CDR3 bases: TGTGCCACAAGAAATCGGGGGAACACTGAAGCTTTCTTT. The whole variable domain, filled in from reference TRBV28 and TRBJ1-1, reads DVKVTQSSRYLVKRTGEKVFLECVQDMDHENMFWYRQDPGLGLRLIYFSYDVKMKEKGDIPEGYSVSREKKERFSLILESASTNQTSMYLCATRNRGNTEAFFGQGTRLTVV.